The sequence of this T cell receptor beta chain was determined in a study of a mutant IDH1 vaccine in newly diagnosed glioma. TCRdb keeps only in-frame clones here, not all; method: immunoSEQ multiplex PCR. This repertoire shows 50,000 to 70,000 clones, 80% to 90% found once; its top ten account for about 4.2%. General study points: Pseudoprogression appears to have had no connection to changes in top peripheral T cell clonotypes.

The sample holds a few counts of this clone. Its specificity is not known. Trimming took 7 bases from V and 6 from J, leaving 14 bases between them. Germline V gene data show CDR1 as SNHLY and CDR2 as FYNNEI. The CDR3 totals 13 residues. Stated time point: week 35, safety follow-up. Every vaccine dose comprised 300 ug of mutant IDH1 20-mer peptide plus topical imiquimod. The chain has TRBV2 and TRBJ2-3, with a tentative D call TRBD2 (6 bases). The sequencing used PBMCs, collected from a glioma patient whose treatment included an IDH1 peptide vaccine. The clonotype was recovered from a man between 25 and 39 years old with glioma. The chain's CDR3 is CASTRTTYDTQYF. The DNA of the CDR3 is TGTGCCAGCACTCGGACTACTTACGATACGCAGTATTTT.